These T cell receptor beta chains were read from a single sample in a study of PD-1 blockade in mismatch repair-deficient tumors. Clones were sequenced by immunoSEQ multiplex PCR, and TCRdb holds only the in-frame ones, with some missing. The sample includes 40,000 to 65,000 clones, approximately 84% of them seen just once. Sequencing was performed on peripheral blood, taken approximately 18 weeks after starting pembrolizumab. Receptor source: an adult with mismatch repair-deficient cancer. Both conserved end residues are trimmed from each CDR3. A D gene is named only where the DNA matches it firmly. Only some rows state a clone size, as once, few, many or a class for expanded clones.

d_call: -; v_call: TRBV7-6; clone_size: -; cdr3_length: 12; cdr3_aa: ASSSQGKAYEQY
d_call: -; v_call: TRBV7-2; clone_size: -; cdr3_length: 11; cdr3_aa: ASSPGVNYEQY
d_call: TRBD1; v_call: TRBV6-1; clone_size: -; cdr3_length: 13; cdr3_aa: ASSEVGGRMAAQY
d_call: -; v_call: TRBV11-3; clone_size: -; cdr3_length: 11; cdr3_aa: ASSFGARGIQY
d_call: TRBD2; v_call: TRBV9; clone_size: -; cdr3_length: 15; cdr3_aa: ASSVPIEATSGRGQF
d_call: -; v_call: TRBV7-3; clone_size: -; cdr3_length: 11; cdr3_aa: ASSQLGASEQF
d_call: -; v_call: TRBV4-3; clone_size: -; cdr3_length: 14; cdr3_aa: ASSQESGGGNYGYT
d_call: -; v_call: TRBV5-6; clone_size: once; cdr3_length: 11; cdr3_aa: ASKPGPNYGYT
d_call: -; v_call: TRBV7-9; clone_size: -; cdr3_length: 11; cdr3_aa: ASSLGTRAEAF
d_call: -; v_call: TRBV4-2; clone_size: -; cdr3_length: 14; cdr3_aa: ASSQSRLDGDYGYT
d_call: -; v_call: TRBV6-1; clone_size: once; cdr3_length: 10; cdr3_aa: ASSPGYNEQF
d_call: TRBD2; v_call: TRBV7-9; clone_size: -; cdr3_length: 14; cdr3_aa: ASSLRGLADYNEQF
d_call: -; v_call: TRBV29-1; clone_size: -; cdr3_length: 12; cdr3_aa: SAGDRSSYNEQF
d_call: TRBD1; v_call: TRBV19; clone_size: -; cdr3_length: 12; cdr3_aa: ASNYQGVVQPQH
d_call: -; v_call: TRBV19; clone_size: -; cdr3_length: 15; cdr3_aa: ASKRATRQGLNTEAF
d_call: TRBD2; v_call: TRBV25-1; clone_size: -; cdr3_length: 12; cdr3_aa: ASSVGLDVNEQF
d_call: -; v_call: TRBV5-5; clone_size: once; cdr3_length: 10; cdr3_aa: ASSLGTGSAF
d_call: -; v_call: TRBV15; clone_size: -; cdr3_length: 11; cdr3_aa: ATRRQVNEKLF
d_call: TRBD1; v_call: TRBV5-6; clone_size: -; cdr3_length: 12; cdr3_aa: ASSYRQGAGEQF
d_call: TRBD2; v_call: TRBV7-6; clone_size: -; cdr3_length: 13; cdr3_aa: ASSLTLAGVEEQY
d_call: -; v_call: TRBV28; clone_size: few; cdr3_length: 11; cdr3_aa: ASKRVGSYEQY
d_call: -; v_call: TRBV5-6; clone_size: -; cdr3_length: 14; cdr3_aa: ASSPSGGTGFYEQY
d_call: -; v_call: TRBV7-2; clone_size: -; cdr3_length: 13; cdr3_aa: ASSLAVGGNYGYT
d_call: TRBD1; v_call: TRBV7-9; clone_size: -; cdr3_length: 13; cdr3_aa: ASSEIGQGGHEQY
d_call: TRBD1; v_call: TRBV30; clone_size: few; cdr3_length: 11; cdr3_aa: AWSWQGADEQY
d_call: -; v_call: TRBV19; clone_size: -; cdr3_length: 11; cdr3_aa: ASSIGSYHEQF
d_call: -; v_call: TRBV23-1; clone_size: -; cdr3_length: 14; cdr3_aa: ASSHTPDRSYNEQF
d_call: -; v_call: TRBV7-2; clone_size: -; cdr3_length: 15; cdr3_aa: ASSFRHRDSSYNEQF
d_call: -; v_call: TRBV6-5; clone_size: -; cdr3_length: 11; cdr3_aa: ASSYSSNQPQH
d_call: -; v_call: TRBV7-3; clone_size: -; cdr3_length: 9; cdr3_aa: ASSHTDTQY
d_call: TRBD2; v_call: TRBV14; clone_size: -; cdr3_length: 13; cdr3_aa: ASSPSGVFTGELF
d_call: -; v_call: TRBV11-3; clone_size: -; cdr3_length: 12; cdr3_aa: ASSLGQEGYEQY
d_call: -; v_call: TRBV27; clone_size: -; cdr3_length: 11; cdr3_aa: ASSFSANTEAF
d_call: -; v_call: TRBV9; clone_size: -; cdr3_length: 11; cdr3_aa: ASRLGSTGELF
d_call: TRBD1; v_call: TRBV30; clone_size: -; cdr3_length: 12; cdr3_aa: AWKGQGVGQPQH
d_call: -; v_call: TRBV5-1; clone_size: -; cdr3_length: 12; cdr3_aa: ASSATPGADTQY
d_call: TRBD2; v_call: TRBV14; clone_size: once; cdr3_length: 12; cdr3_aa: ASSKREGPYEQY
d_call: TRBD1; v_call: TRBV5-1; clone_size: -; cdr3_length: 13; cdr3_aa: ASTVVDRGLNEQF
d_call: TRBD2; v_call: TRBV11-2; clone_size: -; cdr3_length: 17; cdr3_aa: ASSLGASGRTGGPYEQY
d_call: TRBD2; v_call: TRBV9; clone_size: -; cdr3_length: 14; cdr3_aa: ASSASSGSRSDTQY
d_call: -; v_call: TRBV29-1; clone_size: -; cdr3_length: 11; cdr3_aa: SLYTGSTDTQY
d_call: -; v_call: TRBV2; clone_size: -; cdr3_length: 12; cdr3_aa: ASSEAGGTYEQY
d_call: TRBD1; v_call: TRBV30; clone_size: -; cdr3_length: 12; cdr3_aa: AWSTGQGRNTIY
d_call: -; v_call: TRBV4-1; clone_size: once; cdr3_length: 12; cdr3_aa: ASSQGLGTDTQY
d_call: TRBD1; v_call: TRBV5-1; clone_size: -; cdr3_length: 12; cdr3_aa: ASSRGQGAVGYT
d_call: -; v_call: TRBV15; clone_size: -; cdr3_length: 12; cdr3_aa: ATSRVASSYEQY
d_call: TRBD1; v_call: TRBV11-2; clone_size: -; cdr3_length: 13; cdr3_aa: ASSLVGQGGYEQY
d_call: TRBD2; v_call: TRBV7-2; clone_size: once; cdr3_length: 16; cdr3_aa: ASSLDGLAGVWGETQY
d_call: TRBD1; v_call: TRBV6-5; clone_size: -; cdr3_length: 12; cdr3_aa: ASSPGGVDYEQY
d_call: TRBD1; v_call: TRBV6-1; clone_size: -; cdr3_length: 12; cdr3_aa: ASSDPTGGNTIY
d_call: -; v_call: TRBV7-2; clone_size: -; cdr3_length: 13; cdr3_aa: ASSSRVNSYNEQF
d_call: TRBD2; v_call: TRBV7-6; clone_size: -; cdr3_length: 14; cdr3_aa: ASSLASGGGYNEQF
d_call: -; v_call: TRBV6-5; clone_size: -; cdr3_length: 9; cdr3_aa: ASSWGGVQY
d_call: -; v_call: TRBV21-1; clone_size: -; cdr3_length: 16; cdr3_aa: ASSKGGLADGISYEQY
d_call: -; v_call: TRBV2; clone_size: -; cdr3_length: 13; cdr3_aa: ASRSAHLPNTEAF